A selection of T cell receptor beta chains follows, all from one sample in a study. TCRdb processed the 5' RACE reads anew with MiXCR; each CDR3 protein has one entry. The sample includes some 8,400 distinct CDR3 sequences, 27% of them seen just once. The sequencing input was naive CD4+ T cells sorted from a lymph node. These receptors originate from a female donor with breast cancer. Each CDR3 is given with its conserved first and last residue. Each record gives: V gene, J gene, clone size, CDR3 protein. Clone size is not always given. Where it is, it says once, few, many or a class for expanded clones.

v_gene: TRBV4-1; j_gene: TRBJ2-7; abundance: .; CDR3aa: CASSQPSTYEQYF
v_gene: TRBV12-3/TRBV12-4; j_gene: TRBJ2-1; abundance: many; CDR3aa: CASRYRLAAYNEQFF
v_gene: TRBV20-1; j_gene: TRBJ2-2; abundance: large; CDR3aa: CSAWRVGSTGELFF
v_gene: TRBV20-1; j_gene: TRBJ2-1; abundance: .; CDR3aa: CSANLLGTGSSYNEQFF
v_gene: TRBV5-1; j_gene: TRBJ2-6; abundance: few; CDR3aa: CASSLDRWSGANVLTF
v_gene: TRBV24-1; j_gene: TRBJ2-5; abundance: few; CDR3aa: CATATGEETQYF
v_gene: TRBV24-1; j_gene: TRBJ2-3; abundance: few; CDR3aa: CATSRTSGGDTQYF
v_gene: TRBV4-1; j_gene: TRBJ2-1; abundance: medium-sized; CDR3aa: CASSFTLTSGWNEQFF
v_gene: TRBV7-6; j_gene: TRBJ2-1; abundance: few; CDR3aa: CASSLQAVLYNEQFF
v_gene: TRBV20-1; j_gene: TRBJ2-7; abundance: .; CDR3aa: CSARGTDYEQYF
v_gene: TRBV11-2; j_gene: TRBJ2-3; abundance: medium-sized; CDR3aa: CASSSGLAASTDTQYF
v_gene: TRBV12-3/TRBV12-4; j_gene: TRBJ2-4; abundance: few; CDR3aa: CASSPRGPVQGGGGNIQYF
v_gene: TRBV5-5; j_gene: TRBJ1-4; abundance: medium-sized; CDR3aa: CASTSFGTESGEKLFF
v_gene: TRBV5-1; j_gene: TRBJ1-2; abundance: medium-sized; CDR3aa: CASRQQDNYGYTF
v_gene: TRBV6-5; j_gene: TRBJ2-1; abundance: .; CDR3aa: CANSLRDRVPHAQFF
v_gene: TRBV30; j_gene: TRBJ1-5; abundance: many; CDR3aa: CAWSGGDSNQPQHF
v_gene: TRBV3-1; j_gene: TRBJ2-2; abundance: .; CDR3aa: CASSQGGAGNTGELFF
v_gene: TRBV6-5; j_gene: TRBJ2-5; abundance: .; CDR3aa: CASSFRQGWRETQYF
v_gene: TRBV5-1; j_gene: TRBJ1-5; abundance: .; CDR3aa: CASSGSSTQPQHF
v_gene: TRBV27; j_gene: TRBJ2-1; abundance: medium-sized; CDR3aa: CASSLSLSGGDEQFF
v_gene: TRBV6-2/TRBV6-3; j_gene: TRBJ2-1; abundance: medium-sized; CDR3aa: CASSYRSSYNEQFF
v_gene: TRBV20-1; j_gene: TRBJ2-4; abundance: many; CDR3aa: CSARVGQGLAKNIQYF
v_gene: TRBV7-9; j_gene: TRBJ1-4; abundance: .; CDR3aa: CASSLALGFYNEKLVF
v_gene: TRBV6-1; j_gene: TRBJ2-1; abundance: .; CDR3aa: CASRGQGGYNEQFF
v_gene: TRBV30; j_gene: TRBJ1-1; abundance: many; CDR3aa: CAWSLASGTEAFF
v_gene: TRBV6-1; j_gene: TRBJ1-1; abundance: .; CDR3aa: CASSRQTMNTGAFF
v_gene: TRBV7-2; j_gene: TRBJ2-5; abundance: medium-sized; CDR3aa: CASSFRGGETQYF
v_gene: TRBV9; j_gene: TRBJ1-1; abundance: .; CDR3aa: CASSVRQSNTEAFF
v_gene: TRBV12-3/TRBV12-4; j_gene: TRBJ1-3; abundance: .; CDR3aa: CASSFGQSTSTIYF
v_gene: TRBV28; j_gene: TRBJ2-7; abundance: .; CDR3aa: CASSFFRTGERYEQYF
v_gene: TRBV10-3; j_gene: TRBJ1-1; abundance: once; CDR3aa: CAISESSGSTEAFF
v_gene: TRBV5-1; j_gene: TRBJ2-7; abundance: once; CDR3aa: CASRPDASYEQYF
v_gene: TRBV7-6; j_gene: TRBJ2-1; abundance: .; CDR3aa: CASSLEAGVWNEQFF
v_gene: TRBV20-1; j_gene: TRBJ2-3; abundance: few; CDR3aa: CNAHPSGRERTQYF
v_gene: TRBV14; j_gene: TRBJ1-1; abundance: many; CDR3aa: CASSLGLNTEAFF
v_gene: TRBV7-6; j_gene: TRBJ2-7; abundance: .; CDR3aa: CASSSSTRPSGSYKQYF
v_gene: TRBV4-2; j_gene: TRBJ2-1; abundance: few; CDR3aa: CASSQDLLRANSYNEQFF
v_gene: TRBV7-3; j_gene: TRBJ1-1; abundance: medium-sized; CDR3aa: CASSLNQQPNTEAFF